Listed here is a single T cell receptor (beta chain). What it binds is not known. Data came from immunoSEQ multiplex PCR; TCRdb stores just in-frame clones and leaves some out. Seen here are about 9,000 clones, about 87% observed once, and the top ten hold around 8%. This sample is drawn from a study of neoadjuvant nivolumab and ipilimumab in lung cancer. Overall study results and limits: Resected tumors had greater TCR richness and clonality than uninvolved lung. From pretherapy to surgery, tumor richness and clonality rose with dual therapy.

The CDR3 covers 12 residues. Germline V gives CDR1 ENHRY, CDR2 SYGVKD. V dropped 3 bases and J dropped 7 bases, with 9 bases sitting between them. This TCR was sampled from an adult with non-small cell lung cancer. This chain connects TRBV10-3 to TRBJ1-1; D not resolved. The source was tumor tissue, collected after neoadjuvant nivolumab, alone or with ipilimumab, at or shortly before surgery. Here the CDR3 DNA reads TGTGCCATCAGTGAATTGGCCCGTGAAGCTTTCTTT. Translating gives CAISELAREAFF.